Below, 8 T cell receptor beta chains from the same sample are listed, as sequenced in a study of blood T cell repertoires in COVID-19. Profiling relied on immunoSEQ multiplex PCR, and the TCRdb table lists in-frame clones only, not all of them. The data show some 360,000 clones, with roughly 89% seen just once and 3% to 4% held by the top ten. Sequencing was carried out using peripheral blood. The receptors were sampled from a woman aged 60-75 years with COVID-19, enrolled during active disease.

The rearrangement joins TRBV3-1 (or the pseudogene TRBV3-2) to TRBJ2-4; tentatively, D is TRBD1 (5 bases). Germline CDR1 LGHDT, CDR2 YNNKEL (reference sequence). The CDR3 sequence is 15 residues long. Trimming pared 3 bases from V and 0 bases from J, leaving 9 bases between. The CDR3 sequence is CASSHRALAKNIQYF. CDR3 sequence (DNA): TGTGCCAGCAGCCACAGGGCACTAGCCAAAAACATTCAGTACTTC.

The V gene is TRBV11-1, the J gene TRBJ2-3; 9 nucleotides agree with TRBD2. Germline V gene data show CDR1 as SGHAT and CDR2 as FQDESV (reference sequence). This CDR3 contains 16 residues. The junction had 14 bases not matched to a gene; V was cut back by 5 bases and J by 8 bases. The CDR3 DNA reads TGTGCCAGCAGCCGTAGCGGGGGCCTCGCGGGAGGTACGCAGTATTTT. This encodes CASSRSGGLAGGTQYF.

The DNA of the CDR3 is TGCGCCAGCAGTCCTGCGAAGGACAGCCGCTATGGCTACACCTTC. Translated: CASSPAKDSRYGYTF. This chain connects TRBV23-1 to TRBJ1-2; tentatively, D is TRBD1 (6 bases). TRBV23-1 qualifies as an ORF whose function is uncertain. V was shortened by 4 bases and J by 4 bases, with 16 bases between the two germline ends. CDR3 length: 15 amino acids.

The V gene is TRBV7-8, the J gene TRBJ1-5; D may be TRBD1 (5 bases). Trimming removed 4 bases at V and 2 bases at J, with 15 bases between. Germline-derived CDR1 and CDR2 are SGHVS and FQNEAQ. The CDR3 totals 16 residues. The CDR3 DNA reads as TGTGCCAGCAGCTCAAGACAGACTTGGGGCAATCAGCCCCAGCATTTT. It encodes CASSSRQTWGNQPQHF.

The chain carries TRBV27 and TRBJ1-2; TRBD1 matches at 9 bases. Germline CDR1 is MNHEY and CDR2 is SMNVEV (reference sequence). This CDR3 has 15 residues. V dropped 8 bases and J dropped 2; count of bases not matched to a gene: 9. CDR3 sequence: CASRKPGQGNYGYTF. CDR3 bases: TGTGCCAGCCGCAAGCCTGGACAGGGGAACTATGGCTACACCTTC.

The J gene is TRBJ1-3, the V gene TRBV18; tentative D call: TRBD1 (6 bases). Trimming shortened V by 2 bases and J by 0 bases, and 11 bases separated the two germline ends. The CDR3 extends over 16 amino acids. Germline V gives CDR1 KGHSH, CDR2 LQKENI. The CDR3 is CASSPKTGNSGNTIYF. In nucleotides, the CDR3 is TGTGCCAGCTCACCAAAAACAGGGAACTCTGGAAACACCATATATTTT.

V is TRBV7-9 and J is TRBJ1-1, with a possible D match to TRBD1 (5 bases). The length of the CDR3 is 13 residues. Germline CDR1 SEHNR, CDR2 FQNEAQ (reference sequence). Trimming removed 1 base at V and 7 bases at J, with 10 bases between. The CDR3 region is CASSLVTGGEAFF. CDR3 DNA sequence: TGTGCCAGCAGCTTAGTAACCGGGGGTGAAGCTTTCTTT.

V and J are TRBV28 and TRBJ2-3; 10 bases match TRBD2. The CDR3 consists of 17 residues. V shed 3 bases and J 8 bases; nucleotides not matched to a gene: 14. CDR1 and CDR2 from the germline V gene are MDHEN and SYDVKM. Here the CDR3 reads CASSFGGSGGGRGTQYF. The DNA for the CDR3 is TGTGCCAGCAGTTTCGGAGGAAGCGGGGGGGGACGAGGTACGCAGTATTTT.